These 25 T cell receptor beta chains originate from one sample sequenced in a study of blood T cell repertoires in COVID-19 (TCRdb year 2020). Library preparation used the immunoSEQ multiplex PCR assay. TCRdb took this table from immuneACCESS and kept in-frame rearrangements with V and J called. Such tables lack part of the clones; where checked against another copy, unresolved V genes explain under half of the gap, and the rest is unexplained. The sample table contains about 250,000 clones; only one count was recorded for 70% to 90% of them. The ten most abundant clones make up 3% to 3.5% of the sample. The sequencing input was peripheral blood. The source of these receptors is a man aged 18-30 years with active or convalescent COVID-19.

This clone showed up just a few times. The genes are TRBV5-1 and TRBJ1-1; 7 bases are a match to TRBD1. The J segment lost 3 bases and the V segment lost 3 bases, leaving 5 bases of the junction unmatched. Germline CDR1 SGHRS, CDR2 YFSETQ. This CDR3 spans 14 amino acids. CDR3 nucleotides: TGCGCCAGCAGCTCAAAAACAGGGGACACTGAAGCTTTCTTT. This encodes CASSSKTGDTEAFF.

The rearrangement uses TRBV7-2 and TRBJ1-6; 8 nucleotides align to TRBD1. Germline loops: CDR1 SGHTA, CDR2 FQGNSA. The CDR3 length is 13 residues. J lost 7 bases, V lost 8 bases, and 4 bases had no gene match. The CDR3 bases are TGTGCCAGCGAAGGACAGGGAAATTCACCCCTCCACTTT. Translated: CASEGQGNSPLHF. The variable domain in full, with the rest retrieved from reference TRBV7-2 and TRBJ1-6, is GAGVSQSPSNKVTEKGKDVELRCDPISGHTALYWYRQSLGQGLEFLIYFQGNSAPDKSGLPSDRFSAERTGGSVSTLTIQRTQQEDSAVYLCASEGQGNSPLHFGNGTRLTVT.

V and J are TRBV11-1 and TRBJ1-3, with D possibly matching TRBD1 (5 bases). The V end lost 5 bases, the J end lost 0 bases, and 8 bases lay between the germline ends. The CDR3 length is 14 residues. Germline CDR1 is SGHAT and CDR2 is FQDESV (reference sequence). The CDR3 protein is CASSMDTSGNTIYF. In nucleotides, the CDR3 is TGTGCCAGCAGCATGGACACCTCTGGAAACACCATATATTTT.

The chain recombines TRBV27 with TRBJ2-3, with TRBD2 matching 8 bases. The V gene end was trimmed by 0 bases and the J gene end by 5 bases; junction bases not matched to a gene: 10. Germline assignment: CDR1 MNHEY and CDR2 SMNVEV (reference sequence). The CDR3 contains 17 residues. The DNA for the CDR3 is TGTGCCAGCAGTTTATCGGAACTAGCGGTCCGGGGAGATACGCAGTATTTT. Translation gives CASSLSELAVRGDTQYF.

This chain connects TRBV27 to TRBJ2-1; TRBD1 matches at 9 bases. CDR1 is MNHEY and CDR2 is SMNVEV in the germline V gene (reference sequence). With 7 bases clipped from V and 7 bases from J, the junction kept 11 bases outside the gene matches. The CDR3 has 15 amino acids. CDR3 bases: TGTGCCAGCATTAATACACAGGGGGCTGAGAATGAGCAGTTCTTC. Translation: CASINTQGAENEQFF.

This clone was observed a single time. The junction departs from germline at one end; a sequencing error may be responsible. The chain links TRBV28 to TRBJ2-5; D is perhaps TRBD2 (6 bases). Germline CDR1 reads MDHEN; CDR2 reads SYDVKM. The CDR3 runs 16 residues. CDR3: CVSSPRGSGTGKTQYF. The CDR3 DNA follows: TGTGTCAGCAGTCCCCGGGGTAGCGGCACCGGAAAGACCCAGTACTTC.

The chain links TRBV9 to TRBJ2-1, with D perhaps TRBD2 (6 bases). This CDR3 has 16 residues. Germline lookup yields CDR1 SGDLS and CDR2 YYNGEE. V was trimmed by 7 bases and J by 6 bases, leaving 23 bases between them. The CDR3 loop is CASSPGGGMEGNEQFF. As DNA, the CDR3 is TGTGCCAGCTCACCCGGCGGCGGGATGGAGGGCAATGAGCAGTTCTTC.

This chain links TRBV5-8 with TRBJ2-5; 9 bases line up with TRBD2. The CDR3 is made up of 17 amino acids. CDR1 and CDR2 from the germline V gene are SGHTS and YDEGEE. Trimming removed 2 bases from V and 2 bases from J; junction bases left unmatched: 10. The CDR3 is CASSLLYLAGRQETQYF. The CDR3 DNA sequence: TGTGCCAGCAGCTTATTATACCTAGCGGGGCGACAAGAGACCCAGTACTTC.

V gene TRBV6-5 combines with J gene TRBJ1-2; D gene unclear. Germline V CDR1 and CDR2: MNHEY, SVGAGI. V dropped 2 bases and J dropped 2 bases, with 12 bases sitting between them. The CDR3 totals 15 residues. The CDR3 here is CASSYLGERNYGYTF. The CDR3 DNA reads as TGTGCCAGCAGTTACCTCGGGGAACGGAACTATGGCTACACCTTC.

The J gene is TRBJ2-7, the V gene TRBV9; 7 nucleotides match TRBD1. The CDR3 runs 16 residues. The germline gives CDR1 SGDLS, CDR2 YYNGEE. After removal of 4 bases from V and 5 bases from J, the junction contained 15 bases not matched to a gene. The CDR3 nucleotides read TGTGCCAGCAGCTCCGGGTCACGTGACAGGGTCAACGAGCAGTACTTC. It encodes CASSSGSRDRVNEQYF.

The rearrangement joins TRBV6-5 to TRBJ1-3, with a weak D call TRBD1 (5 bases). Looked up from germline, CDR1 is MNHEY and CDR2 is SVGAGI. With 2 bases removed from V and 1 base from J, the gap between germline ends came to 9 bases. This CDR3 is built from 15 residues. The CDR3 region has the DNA TGTGCCAGCAGTTACCAGGGCATTTCTGGAAACACCATATATTTT. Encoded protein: CASSYQGISGNTIYF.

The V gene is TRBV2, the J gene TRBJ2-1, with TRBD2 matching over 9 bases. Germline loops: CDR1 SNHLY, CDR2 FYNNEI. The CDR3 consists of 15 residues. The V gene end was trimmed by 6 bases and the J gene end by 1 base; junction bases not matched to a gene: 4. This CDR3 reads CASSRLAESYNEQFF. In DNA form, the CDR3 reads TGTGCCAGCAGCCGACTAGCGGAATCCTACAATGAGCAGTTCTTC.

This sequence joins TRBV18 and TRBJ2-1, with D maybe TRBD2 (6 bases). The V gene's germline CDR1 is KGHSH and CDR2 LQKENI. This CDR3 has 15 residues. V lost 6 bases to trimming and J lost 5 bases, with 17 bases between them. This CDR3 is CASSAGTSFDNEQFF. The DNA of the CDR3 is TGTGCCAGCTCTGCCGGGACTTCGTTTGACAATGAGCAGTTCTTC.

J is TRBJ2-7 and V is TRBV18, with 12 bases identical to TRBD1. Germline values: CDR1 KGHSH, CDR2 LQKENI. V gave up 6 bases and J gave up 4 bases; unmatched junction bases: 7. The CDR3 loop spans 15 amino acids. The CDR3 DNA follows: TGTGCCAGCTCGGGGCCGGGACAGGGGGCATACGAGCAGTACTTC. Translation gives CASSGPGQGAYEQYF.

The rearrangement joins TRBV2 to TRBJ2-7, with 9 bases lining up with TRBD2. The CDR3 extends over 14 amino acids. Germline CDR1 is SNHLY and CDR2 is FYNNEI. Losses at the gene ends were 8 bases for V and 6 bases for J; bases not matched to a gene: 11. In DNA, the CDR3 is TGTGCCAGCCCCGCTCTAGCGGGGTCCGTCGAGCAGTACTTC. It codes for CASPALAGSVEQYF.

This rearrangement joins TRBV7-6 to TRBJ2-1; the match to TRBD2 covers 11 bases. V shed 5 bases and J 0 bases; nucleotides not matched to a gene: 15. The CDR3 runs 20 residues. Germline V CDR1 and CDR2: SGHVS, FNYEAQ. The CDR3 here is CASSALGVAGGFSSYNEQFF. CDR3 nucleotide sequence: TGTGCCAGCAGCGCCCTGGGGGTAGCGGGGGGGTTCAGCTCCTACAATGAGCAGTTCTTC.

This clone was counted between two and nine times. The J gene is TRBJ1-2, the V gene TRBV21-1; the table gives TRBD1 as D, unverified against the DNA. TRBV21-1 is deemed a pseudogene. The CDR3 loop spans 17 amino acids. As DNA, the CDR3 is TGTGCCAGCAGCATATCCGGACAGTGGAGGTTTAACTATGGCTACACCTTC. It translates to CASSISGQWRFNYGYTF.

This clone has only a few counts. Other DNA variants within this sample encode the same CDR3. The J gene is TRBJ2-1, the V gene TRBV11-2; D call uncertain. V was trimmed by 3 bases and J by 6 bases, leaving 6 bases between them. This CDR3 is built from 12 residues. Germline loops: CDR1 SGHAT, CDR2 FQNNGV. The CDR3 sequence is CASSLSGNEQFF. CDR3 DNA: TGTGCCAGCAGCTTGTCGGGCAATGAGCAGTTCTTC.

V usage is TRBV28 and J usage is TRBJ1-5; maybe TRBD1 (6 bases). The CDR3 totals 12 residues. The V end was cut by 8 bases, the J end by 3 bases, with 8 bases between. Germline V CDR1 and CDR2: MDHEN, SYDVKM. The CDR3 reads CASRQVNQPQHF. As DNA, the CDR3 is TGTGCCAGCCGACAGGTCAATCAGCCCCAGCATTTT.

The CDR3: CASGEQRISGNTIYF. CDR3 nucleotide sequence: TGTGCCAGCGGGGAACAGCGGATCTCTGGAAACACCATATATTTT. The chain has TRBV7-2 and TRBJ1-3, with D unclear. CDR3 length: 15 amino acids. CDR1 is SGHTA and CDR2 is FQGNSA in the germline V gene. V lost 8 bases and J 0 bases, leaving 14 bases between the germline ends.

This chain's CDR3 is CASSFTGTPPNTEAFF. The CDR3 bases are TGTGCCAGCAGTTTTACAGGGACCCCCCCGAACACTGAAGCTTTCTTT. The rearrangement links TRBV6-8 to TRBJ1-1; D is possibly TRBD1 (6 bases). The CDR3 runs 16 residues. Germline assignment: CDR1 MNHGY and CDR2 SAAAGT. V lost 4 bases, J lost 1 base, and 16 bases lay in between.

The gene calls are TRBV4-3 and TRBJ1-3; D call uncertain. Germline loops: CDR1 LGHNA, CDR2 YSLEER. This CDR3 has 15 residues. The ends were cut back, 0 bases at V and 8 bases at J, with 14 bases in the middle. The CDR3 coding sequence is TGCGCCAGCAGCCAAGATACGGGATATAAATACACCATATATTTT. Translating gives CASSQDTGYKYTIYF.

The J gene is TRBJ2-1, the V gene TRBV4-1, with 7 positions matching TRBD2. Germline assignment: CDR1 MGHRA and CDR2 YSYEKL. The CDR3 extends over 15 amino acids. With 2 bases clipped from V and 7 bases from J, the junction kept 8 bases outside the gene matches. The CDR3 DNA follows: TGCGCCAGCAGCCAATCCCTTGCGGGGGAAAATGAGCAGTTCTTC. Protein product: CASSQSLAGENEQFF.

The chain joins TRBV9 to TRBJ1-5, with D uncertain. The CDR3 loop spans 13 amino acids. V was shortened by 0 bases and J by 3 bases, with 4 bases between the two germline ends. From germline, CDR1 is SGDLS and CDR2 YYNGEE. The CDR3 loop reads CASSVGLNQPQHF. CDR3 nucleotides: TGTGCCAGCAGCGTAGGTCTCAATCAGCCCCAGCATTTT.

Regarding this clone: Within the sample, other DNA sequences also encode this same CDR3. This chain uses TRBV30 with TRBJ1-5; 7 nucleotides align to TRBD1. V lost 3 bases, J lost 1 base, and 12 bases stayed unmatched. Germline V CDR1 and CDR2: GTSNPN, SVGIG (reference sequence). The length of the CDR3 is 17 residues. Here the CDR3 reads CAWSLPGAGGSNQPQHF. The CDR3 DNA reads TGTGCCTGGAGCCTTCCCGGGGCAGGGGGAAGCAATCAGCCCCAGCATTTT.